The 11 T cell receptor beta chains listed next were all sequenced from one sample in a study of Ad26.COV2.S vaccination and SARS-CoV-2 variants (dated by TCRdb to the early 2020s). The treatment or condition tag for this specimen amounts to: about 20 received Ad26.COV2.S at low or high dose, single or two shots; 5 received placebo; per-sample allocation not given. Repertoires of vaccine and placebo recipients were sequenced from samples collected on day 63 after the first injection. The library was built by means of the immunoSEQ multiplex PCR assay. Drawn from immuneACCESS, this table holds only the in-frame rearrangements with V and J called that TCRdb kept. Clones are partly lost; checked studies trace under half to an unresolved V gene and leave the rest unexplained. A total of roughly 380,000 clones appear in this sample, around 86% of them only once. Approximately 3.6% of the sample rests with the top ten.

Material: peripheral blood, obtained in a trial of Ad26.COV2.S vaccine versus placebo. The receptors were sampled from a person aged 18-60 years who received the Ad26.COV2.S COVID-19 vaccine or a placebo.

The V call is TRBV5-4, the J call TRBJ2-3; D perhaps matches TRBD2 (6 bases). CDR3 length: 15 amino acids. V lost 0 bases and J 0 bases, leaving 8 bases between the germline ends. Germline values: CDR1 SGHNT, CDR2 YYREEE (reference sequence). DNA of the CDR3: TGTGCCAGCAGCTTGGGGGGGACTAGCACAGATACGCAGTATTTT. The encoded protein is CASSLGGTSTDTQYF.

This clone was counted a single time. The chain joins TRBV9 to TRBJ1-5; the D is unclear. This CDR3 contains 13 residues. V dropped 2 bases and J dropped 9 bases, with 12 bases sitting between them. Germline lookup yields CDR1 SGDLS and CDR2 YYNGEE. The CDR3 protein is CASSVGVDSPQHF. CDR3 nucleotide sequence: TGTGCCAGCAGCGTCGGTGTAGATTCGCCCCAGCATTTT.

The chain uses TRBV3-1 (or the pseudogene TRBV3-2) and TRBJ1-2, with D hard to call. The ends were cut back, 1 base at V and 4 bases at J, with 7 bases in the middle. Germline lookup yields CDR1 LGHDT and CDR2 YNNKEL (reference sequence). This CDR3 spans 13 amino acids. The CDR3 reads CASSQGWTYGYTF. The CDR3, as DNA: TGTGCCAGCAGCCAAGGGTGGACCTATGGCTACACCTTC.

The CDR3, as DNA: TGTGCCTGGAGGGGACATCGGAGCTCCTACGAGCAGTACTTC. As protein: CAWRGHRSSYEQYF. The chain joins TRBV30 to TRBJ2-7; D may be TRBD1 (6 bases). The CDR3 has 14 amino acids. The germline gives CDR1 GTSNPN, CDR2 SVGIG (reference sequence). Trimming took off 3 bases at V and 0 bases at J, with 12 bases between the two ends.

The V and J genes are TRBV2 and TRBJ2-2, with 10 bases matching TRBD1. V shed 3 bases, J shed 6 bases, and the junction held 4 bases outside the gene matches. This CDR3 has 15 amino acids. CDR1 is SNHLY and CDR2 is FYNNEI in the germline V gene. The CDR3 region is CASSEDRGRAGELFF. Here the CDR3 DNA reads TGTGCCAGCAGTGAGGACAGGGGGAGGGCCGGGGAGCTGTTTTTT.

This clone has at least ten counts. This chain's CDR3 is CASSPPPETMNTEAFF. The CDR3 DNA sequence: TGTGCCAGCAGCCCTCCCCCCGAGACCATGAACACTGAAGCTTTCTTT. The rearrangement joins TRBV9 to TRBJ1-1; no clear D. Deletions cut 4 bases from V and 0 bases from J, with 16 bases between. Germline V CDR1 and CDR2: SGDLS, YYNGEE. The CDR3 loop spans 16 amino acids.

The V gene is TRBV5-1, the J gene TRBJ2-6; D remains ambiguous. Trimming left V 2 bases short and J 2 bases short, with 14 bases between. Germline V gene sequence: CDR1 SGHRS, CDR2 YFSETQ. CDR3 length: 17 amino acids. The CDR3 region is CASSFVRPLPGANVLTF. CDR3 DNA sequence: TGCGCCAGCAGCTTCGTTCGGCCTCTGCCTGGGGCCAACGTCCTGACTTTC.

V and J are TRBV18 and TRBJ1-2; weak D call: TRBD1 (5 bases). The V end was cut by 6 bases, the J end by 4 bases, with 15 bases between. From germline, CDR1 is KGHSH and CDR2 LQKENI. The CDR3 has 14 amino acids. The CDR3 here is CASSPVTGGYGYTF. The CDR3, as DNA: TGTGCCAGCTCTCCTGTGACGGGGGGCTATGGCTACACCTTC.

J is TRBJ1-2 and V is TRBV6-5; the match to TRBD1 covers 9 bases. The V gene's germline CDR1 is MNHEY and CDR2 SVGAGI. The ends lost 2 bases at V and 7 bases at J; junction bases unmatched: 2. This CDR3 comprises 13 residues. The CDR3, as DNA: TGTGCCAGCAGTTACACAGGGGGCAGTGGCTACACCTTC. Residues: CASSYTGGSGYTF.

J is TRBJ2-5 and V is TRBV30, with D uncertain. V lost 3 bases to trimming and J lost 1 base, with 9 bases between them. CDR3 length equals 13 residues. Looked up from germline, CDR1 is GTSNPN and CDR2 is SVGIG (reference sequence). The CDR3 loop is CAWSNRRQETQYF. The CDR3 nucleotides read TGTGCCTGGAGCAATCGGCGCCAAGAGACCCAGTACTTC.

The chain uses TRBV4-1 and TRBJ1-1; D ambiguous. Trimming left V 0 bases short and J 4 bases short, with 6 bases between. The CDR3 extends over 13 amino acids. Germline CDR1 reads MGHRA; CDR2 reads YSYEKL. The CDR3 nucleotides are TGCGCCAGCAGCCAAGAACAGCCCACTGAAGCTTTCTTT. This codes for CASSQEQPTEAFF.